This passage covers 3 T cell receptor beta chains from one sample sequenced in a study of blood T cell repertoires in COVID-19. Assay used: immunoSEQ multiplex PCR; TCRdb lists only in-frame clones, some missing. Of approximately 170,000 clones in the sample, 80% to 90% were seen once. Sample: peripheral blood. These receptors were obtained from a woman older than 75 with acute or convalescent COVID-19.

The chain combines TRBV18 with TRBJ1-1, with 7 bases lining up with TRBD1. V shed 6 bases, J shed 4 bases, and the junction held 11 bases outside the gene matches. This CDR3 contains 15 residues. Per germline, CDR1 KGHSH and CDR2 LQKENI. This CDR3 is CASSLTGTLSTEAFF. The CDR3 DNA follows: TGTGCCAGCTCGTTGACAGGGACGTTGAGCACTGAAGCTTTCTTT.

The chain couples TRBV11-3 to TRBJ2-1, with D uncertain. The CDR3 spans 13 residues. Trimming shortened V by 5 bases and J by 9 bases, and 14 bases separated the two germline ends. Germline CDR1 and CDR2: SGHNT and YENEEA. Written as DNA, the CDR3 is TGTGCCAGCAGCCTGAGCCTTATAAGTGAGCAGTTCTTC. Translation: CASSLSLISEQFF.

The rearrangement links TRBV3-1 (or the pseudogene TRBV3-2) to TRBJ1-2; a possible D gene is TRBD1 (5 bases). Between the trimmed V and J ends, which lost 4 bases and 4 bases, there was a span of 13 bases. The CDR3 is made up of 14 amino acids. Germline V gene sequence: CDR1 LGHDT, CDR2 YNNKEL (reference sequence). CDR3 in DNA: TGTGCCAGCAGCCCCTTAGGGGTGGTCTATGGCTACACCTTC. Its translation: CASSPLGVVYGYTF.